Here is one T cell receptor beta chain with its context. The sample comes from a study of blood T cell repertoires in COVID-19. The wider study: Spain, Italy and the United States supplied samples that represented acute and convalescent COVID-19.

Original processing notes: The assay estimated nucleated cells by amplifying reference gene primers. The data were produced by immunoSEQ multiplex PCR, yet TCRdb's version contains in-frame clones alone and is incomplete. The D gene and trimming were derived from the DNA, and the V and J assignments and clone size from that table. The sample has around 300,000 clones, around 88% seen once. Trimming at V came to 2 bases and at J to 8 bases, leaving 4 bases not matched to a gene. CDR3 size: 14 residues. CDR1 is SEHNR and CDR2 is FQNEAQ in the germline V gene (reference sequence). The sequence derives from a young woman with COVID-19, enrolled during active disease. Sequencing was done on a sample of peripheral blood. The chain carries TRBV7-9 and TRBJ2-1; 9 nucleotides match TRBD1. The CDR3, as DNA: TGTGCCAGCAGCTTACTGAGGACAGGGGATGAGCAGTTCTTC. It codes for CASSLLRTGDEQFF.